This entry lists 19 T cell receptor beta chains sequenced from one sample in a study of somatic mutations in cytotoxic T cells in rheumatoid arthritis. This table comes from immunoSEQ multiplex PCR, and its TCRdb copy is limited to in-frame clones, with some not included. The sample lists more than 13,000 clones; approximately 77% were seen once. Material for sequencing was CD8+ T cells sorted from blood. These TCRs come from an adult with rheumatoid arthritis.

The chain couples TRBV7-3 to TRBJ1-6; TRBD1 is a possible D gene (5 bases). Germline assignment: CDR1 SGHTA and CDR2 FQGTGA. Trimming took 1 base from V and 9 from J, leaving 7 bases between them. CDR3 length: 13 amino acids. The CDR3 DNA reads TGTGCCAGCAGCTTAATTGGGGGTTCACCCCTCCACTTT. It translates to CASSLIGGSPLHF.

CDR3 sequence reads: CASRPTSLSNEQFF. The CDR3 DNA follows: TGTGCCAGTAGACCGACTAGTCTTAGCAATGAGCAGTTCTTC. The V gene is TRBV19, the J gene TRBJ2-1; TRBD2 is a possible D gene (6 bases). V lost 6 bases to trimming and J lost 6 bases, with 15 bases between them. The CDR3 runs to 14 residues. Germline V gives CDR1 LNHDA, CDR2 SQIVND (reference sequence).

This chain joins TRBV28 and TRBJ2-1, with 7 bases aligning to TRBD2. The CDR3 sequence is 18 residues long. The germline V gene encodes CDR1 MDHEN and CDR2 SYDVKM. V dropped 6 bases and J dropped 5; count of bases not matched to a gene: 19. The CDR3 is CASRTLLRDYLQHNEQFF. In DNA form, the CDR3 reads TGTGCCAGCAGAACTCTTCTCCGGGACTACCTTCAGCACAATGAGCAGTTCTTC.

The V and J genes are TRBV9 and TRBJ2-3; TRBD2 matches at 13 bases. This CDR3 has 17 residues. With 3 bases clipped from V and 6 bases from J, the junction kept 10 bases outside the gene matches. The germline gives CDR1 SGDLS, CDR2 YYNGEE. The chain's CDR3 is CASSGAGTSGEGDTQYF. Written as DNA, the CDR3 is TGTGCCAGCAGCGGAGCAGGGACTAGCGGGGAAGGGGATACGCAGTATTTT.

This clone was detected only a few times. The chain joins TRBV9 to TRBJ2-7, with D unclear. CDR3 length equals 15 residues. Trimming left V 0 bases short and J 2 bases short, with 12 bases between. The germline V gene encodes CDR1 SGDLS and CDR2 YYNGEE. The CDR3 coding sequence is TGTGCCAGCAGCGTAGGCGGCACCTCGACCTACGAGCAGTACTTC. Translation: CASSVGGTSTYEQYF.

V gene TRBV4-3 combines with J gene TRBJ2-1; TRBD2 is a possible D gene (5 bases). Looked up from germline, CDR1 is LGHNA and CDR2 is YSLEER. CDR3 length: 15 amino acids. V lost 1 base and J lost 6, with 13 bases in between. Here the CDR3 reads CASSQATSGFNEQFF. CDR3 nucleotides: TGCGCCAGCAGCCAAGCCACTAGTGGGTTCAATGAGCAGTTCTTC.

The chain combines TRBV11-2 with TRBJ2-5; the match to TRBD2 covers 7 bases. Germline V gene sequence: CDR1 SGHAT, CDR2 FQNNGV. Losses at the gene ends were 1 base for V and 1 base for J; bases not matched to a gene: 6. The CDR3 loop spans 16 amino acids. For the CDR3, the DNA is TGTGCCAGCAGCTTAGTGGCGGGGGTACTCCAAGAGACCCAGTACTTC. Its translation is CASSLVAGVLQETQYF.

This clone was counted between two and nine times. The V call is TRBV7-8, the J call TRBJ2-7; D remains ambiguous. Trimming left V 6 bases short and J 1 base short, with 4 bases between. The germline V gene encodes CDR1 SGHVS and CDR2 FQNEAQ. The CDR3 loop spans 11 amino acids. The CDR3 loop reads CASRSSYEQYF. DNA of the CDR3: TGTGCCAGCAGATCATCCTACGAGCAGTACTTC.

J is TRBJ1-2 and V is TRBV2; 8 bases are a match to TRBD1. The CDR3 runs to 13 residues. V trimming: 5 bases; J trimming: 8 bases; junction bases outside the gene matches: 7. Germline CDR1 is SNHLY and CDR2 is FYNNEI. The CDR3 is CASSSGTGRGYTF. The CDR3 DNA reads TGTGCCAGCAGTTCTGGGACAGGCAGGGGCTACACCTTC.

This clone came up once. V and J are TRBV23-1 and TRBJ2-7; no definite D call. TRBV23-1 is annotated as an ORF whose role is uncertain. The V and J ends lost 6 bases and 0 bases respectively, with 15 bases between them. The CDR3 runs 15 residues. CDR3 sequence reads: CASRAQWHSSYEQYF. DNA for the CDR3: TGCGCCAGCAGGGCACAATGGCATAGCTCCTACGAGCAGTACTTC.

This clone was picked up a small number of times. The chain uses TRBV9 and TRBJ2-5; TRBD1 matches 7 bases. The CDR3 consists of 13 residues. CDR1 and CDR2 from the germline V gene are SGDLS and YYNGEE. V lost 4 bases and J lost 9; bases outside the gene matches: 9. The CDR3 here is CASSLHGQGAQYF. The CDR3 DNA follows: TGTGCCAGCAGCCTCCACGGGCAGGGGGCCCAGTACTTC.

This clone was seen a few times. This chain joins TRBV9 and TRBJ2-7; D may be TRBD2 (5 bases). The germline V and J ends were trimmed by 4 bases and 0 bases, with 8 bases remaining between them. This CDR3 is built from 13 residues. Germline values: CDR1 SGDLS, CDR2 YYNGEE. The CDR3 coding sequence is TGTGCCAGCAGCCCCCGGGACTCCTACGAGCAGTACTTC. Residues: CASSPRDSYEQYF.

The gene calls are TRBV6-5 and TRBJ1-4, with D hard to call. Looked up from germline, CDR1 is MNHEY and CDR2 is SVGAGI. Trimming pared 2 bases from V and 5 bases from J, leaving 9 bases between. This CDR3 has 14 amino acids. The CDR3 bases are TGTGCCAGCAGTTACAGTCAGCTGAATGAAAAACTGTTTTTT. It encodes CASSYSQLNEKLFF.

The CDR3 loop is CASSLETGAGAEAFF. The CDR3 DNA reads as TGTGCCAGCAGCTTAGAGACAGGGGCCGGGGCTGAAGCTTTCTTT. The gene calls are TRBV11-2 and TRBJ1-1; 8 bases match TRBD1. Germline V gene sequence: CDR1 SGHAT, CDR2 FQNNGV. The CDR3 is 15 residues long. Losses at the gene ends were 0 bases for V and 6 bases for J; bases not matched to a gene: 6. The full variable domain, with the rest looked up from reference TRBV11-2 and TRBJ1-1, is EAGVAQSPRYKIIEKRQSVAFWCNPISGHATLYWYQQILGQGPKLLIQFQNNGVVDDSQLPKDRFSAERLKGVDSTLKIQPAKLEDSAVYLCASSLETGAGAEAFFGQGTRLTVV.

V is TRBV7-9 and J is TRBJ1-5; no clear D. Trimming took 5 bases from V and 7 from J, leaving 15 bases between them. Germline CDR1 SEHNR, CDR2 FQNEAQ (reference sequence). The CDR3 consists of 14 residues. CDR3: CASSPGSPGQPQHF. DNA of the CDR3: TGTGCCAGCAGCCCCGGGAGCCCGGGACAGCCCCAGCATTTT.

The chain couples TRBV2 to TRBJ1-4, with D perhaps matching TRBD1 (6 bases). Germline V CDR1 and CDR2: SNHLY, FYNNEI. Deletions cut 1 base from V and 3 bases from J, with 9 bases between. The CDR3 is 15 residues long. In nucleotides, the CDR3 is TGTGCCAGCAGTGAAGACGGACAGTCTAATGAAAAACTGTTTTTT. This codes for CASSEDGQSNEKLFF.

The chain couples TRBV7-9 to TRBJ1-2; D is undetermined. Germline V gives CDR1 SEHNR, CDR2 FQNEAQ (reference sequence). Trimming stripped 3 bases from V and 4 bases from J, with 6 bases between. The CDR3 is made up of 12 amino acids. The CDR3 bases are TGTGCCAGCAGCTTTAGGTCCTATGGCTACACCTTC. It codes for CASSFRSYGYTF.

This clone has just a few counts. CDR3 region: CASSVEGEGNTEAFF. DNA of the CDR3: TGTGCCAGCAGCGTAGAGGGTGAGGGGAACACTGAAGCTTTCTTT. The V and J genes are TRBV9 and TRBJ1-1; D is undetermined. In germline, CDR1 is SGDLS, CDR2 YYNGEE. V lost 0 bases, J lost 1 base, and 10 bases lay in between. This CDR3 comprises 15 residues.

The chain is built from TRBV5-8 and TRBJ2-5; D not resolved. The CDR3 covers 14 residues. V was pared by 0 bases and J by 0 bases, with 6 bases between. Germline V gene sequence: CDR1 SGHTS, CDR2 YDEGEE. The CDR3: CASSLDLNQETQYF. CDR3 nucleotide sequence: TGTGCCAGCAGCTTGGATCTGAACCAAGAGACCCAGTACTTC. Full variable domain (outside the CDR3, taken from reference TRBV5-8 and TRBJ2-5): EAGVTQSPTHLIKTRGQQATLRCSPISGHTSVYWYQQALGLGLQFLLWYDEGEERNRGNFPPRFSGRQFPNYSSELNVNALELEDSALYLCASSLDLNQETQYFGPGTRLLVL.